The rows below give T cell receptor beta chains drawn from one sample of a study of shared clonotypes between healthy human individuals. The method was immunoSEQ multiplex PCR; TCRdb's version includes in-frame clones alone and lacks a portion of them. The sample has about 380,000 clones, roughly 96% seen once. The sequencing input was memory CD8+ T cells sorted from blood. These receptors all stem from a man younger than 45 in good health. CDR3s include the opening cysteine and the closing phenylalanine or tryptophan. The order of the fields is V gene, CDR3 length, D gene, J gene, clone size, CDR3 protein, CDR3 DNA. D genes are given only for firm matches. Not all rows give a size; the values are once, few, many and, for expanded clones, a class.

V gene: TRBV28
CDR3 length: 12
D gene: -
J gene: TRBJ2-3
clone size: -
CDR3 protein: CASSLFPDTQYF
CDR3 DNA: TGTGCCAGCAGTTTATTTCCAGATACGCAGTATTTT

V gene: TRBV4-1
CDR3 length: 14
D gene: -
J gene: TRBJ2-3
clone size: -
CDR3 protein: CASSQGGRTDTQYF
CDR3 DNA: TGCGCCAGCAGCCAAGGAGGTAGAACAGATACGCAGTATTTT

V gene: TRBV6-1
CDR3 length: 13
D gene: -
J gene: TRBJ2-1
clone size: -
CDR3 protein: CASSLWGIGEQFF
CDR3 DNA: TGTGCCAGCAGTCTCTGGGGGATCGGTGAGCAGTTCTTC

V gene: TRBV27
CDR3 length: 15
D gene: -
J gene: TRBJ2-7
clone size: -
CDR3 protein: CASSLRQGGPYEQYF
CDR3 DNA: TGTGCCAGCAGTTTACGTCAGGGAGGTCCCTACGAGCAGTACTTC

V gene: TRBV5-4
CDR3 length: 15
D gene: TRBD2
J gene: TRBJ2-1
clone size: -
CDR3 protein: CASSLGAGGHNEQFF
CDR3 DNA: TGTGCCAGCAGCTTGGGAGCGGGAGGGCACAATGAGCAGTTCTTC

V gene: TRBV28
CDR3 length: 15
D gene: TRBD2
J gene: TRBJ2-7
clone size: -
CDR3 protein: CASRTTSGSSYEQYF
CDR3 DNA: TGTGCCAGCAGAACTACTAGCGGGAGTTCCTACGAGCAGTACTTC

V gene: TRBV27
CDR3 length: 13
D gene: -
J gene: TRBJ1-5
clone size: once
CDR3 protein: CASSGRPNQPQHF
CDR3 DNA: TGTGCCAGCAGTGGACGGCCCAATCAGCCCCAGCATTTT

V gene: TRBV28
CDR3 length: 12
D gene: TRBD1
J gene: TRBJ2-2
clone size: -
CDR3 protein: CASSLGPGGLFF
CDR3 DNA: TGTGCCAGCAGTTTAGGTCCAGGGGGCTTGTTTTTT

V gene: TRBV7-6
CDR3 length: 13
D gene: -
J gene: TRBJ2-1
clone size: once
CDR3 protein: CASSPSGGDEQFF
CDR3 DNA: TGTGCCAGCTCACCCTCAGGGGGGGATGAGCAGTTCTTC

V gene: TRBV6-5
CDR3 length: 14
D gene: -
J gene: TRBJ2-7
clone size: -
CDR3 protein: CASSYGGVEAKQYF
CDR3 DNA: TGTGCCAGCAGTTATGGTGGAGTCGAAGCCAAGCAGTACTTC

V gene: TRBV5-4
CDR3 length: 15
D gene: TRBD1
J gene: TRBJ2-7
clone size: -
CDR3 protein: CASSFRDRGFYEQYF
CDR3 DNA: TGTGCCAGCAGCTTTCGTGACAGGGGGTTTTACGAGCAGTACTTC

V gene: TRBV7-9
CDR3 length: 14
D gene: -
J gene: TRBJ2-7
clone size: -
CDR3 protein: CASSLGYLYYEQYF
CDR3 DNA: TGTGCCAGCAGCTTAGGATACCTATACTACGAGCAGTACTTC

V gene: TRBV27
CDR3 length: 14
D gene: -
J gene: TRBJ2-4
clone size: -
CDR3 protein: CASRSSGGKNIQYF
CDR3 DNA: TGTGCCAGCAGATCTAGTGGGGGCAAAAACATTCAGTACTTC

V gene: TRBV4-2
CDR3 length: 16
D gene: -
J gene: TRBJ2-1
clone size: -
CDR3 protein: CASSQGRDSSYNEQFF
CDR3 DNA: TGTGCCAGCAGCCAAGGGCGAGATAGCTCCTACAATGAGCAGTTCTTC

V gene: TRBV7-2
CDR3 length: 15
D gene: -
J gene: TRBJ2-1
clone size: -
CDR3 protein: CASSFDGNSYNEQFF
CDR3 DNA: TGTGCCAGCAGCTTCGACGGAAACTCCTACAATGAGCAGTTCTTC

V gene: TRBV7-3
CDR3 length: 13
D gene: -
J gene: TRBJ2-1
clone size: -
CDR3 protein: CASSLGTYNEQFF
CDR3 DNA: TGTGCCAGCAGCTTAGGGACATACAATGAGCAGTTCTTC

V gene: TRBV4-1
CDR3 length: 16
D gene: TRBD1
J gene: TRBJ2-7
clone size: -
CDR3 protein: CASSLLPGQGAGEQYF
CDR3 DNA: TGCGCCAGCAGCCTACTACCGGGACAGGGGGCGGGTGAGCAGTACTTC

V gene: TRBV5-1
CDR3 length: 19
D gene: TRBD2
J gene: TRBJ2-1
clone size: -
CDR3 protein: CASSLAVLAGGPGYNEQFF
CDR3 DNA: TGCGCCAGCAGCTTGGCGGTTCTAGCGGGAGGGCCGGGATACAATGAGCAGTTCTTC

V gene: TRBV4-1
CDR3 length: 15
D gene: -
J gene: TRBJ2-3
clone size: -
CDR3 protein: CASSVRLVSTDTQYF
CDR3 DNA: TGCGCCAGCAGCGTCCGACTAGTCAGCACAGATACGCAGTATTTT

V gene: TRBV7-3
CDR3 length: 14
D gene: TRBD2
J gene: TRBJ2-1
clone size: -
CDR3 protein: CASSPQLASNEQFF
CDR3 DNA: TGTGCCAGCAGCCCACAACTAGCGTCCAATGAGCAGTTCTTC

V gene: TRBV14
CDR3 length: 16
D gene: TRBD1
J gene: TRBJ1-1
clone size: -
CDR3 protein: CASSQEGTGVRTEAFF
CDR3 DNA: TGTGCCAGCAGCCAAGAGGGGACAGGGGTACGAACTGAAGCTTTCTTT

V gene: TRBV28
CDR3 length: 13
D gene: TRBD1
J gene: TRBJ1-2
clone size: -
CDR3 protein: CASSLDREHGYTF
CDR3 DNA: TGTGCCAGCAGCTTGGACAGGGAACATGGCTACACCTTC

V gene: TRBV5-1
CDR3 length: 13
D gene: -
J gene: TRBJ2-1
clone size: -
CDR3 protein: CASSLVGRNEQFF
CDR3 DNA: TGCGCCAGCAGCTTGGTGGGTAGGAATGAGCAGTTCTTC

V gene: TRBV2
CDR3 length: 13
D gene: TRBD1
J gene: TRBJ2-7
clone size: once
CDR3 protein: CASSAGTGWEQYF
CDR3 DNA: TGTGCCAGCAGTGCCGGGACAGGGTGGGAGCAGTACTTC

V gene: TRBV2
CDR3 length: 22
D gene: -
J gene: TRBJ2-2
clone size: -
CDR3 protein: CASSEARGRDSTFFSNTGELFF
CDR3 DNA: TGTGCCAGCAGTGAAGCTAGGGGGAGGGATTCGACCTTCTTTTCGAACACCGGGGAGCTGTTTTTT

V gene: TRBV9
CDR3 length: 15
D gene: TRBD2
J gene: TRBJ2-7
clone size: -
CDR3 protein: CASSGGTSGPYEQYF
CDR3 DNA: TGTGCCAGCAGCGGAGGGACTAGCGGCCCCTACGAGCAGTACTTC

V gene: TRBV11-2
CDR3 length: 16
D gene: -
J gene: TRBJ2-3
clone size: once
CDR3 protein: CASSLGTHSNTDTQYF
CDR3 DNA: TGTGCCAGCAGCTTAGGTACCCACAGCAACACAGATACGCAGTATTTT

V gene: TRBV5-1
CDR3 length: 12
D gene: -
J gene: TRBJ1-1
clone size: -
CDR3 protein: CASSGQNTEAFF
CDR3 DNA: TGCGCCAGCAGCGGACAGAACACTGAAGCTTTCTTT

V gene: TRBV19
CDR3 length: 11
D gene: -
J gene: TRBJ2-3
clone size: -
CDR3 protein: CASSIRDTQYF
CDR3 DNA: TGTGCCAGTAGTATCCGGGATACGCAGTATTTT

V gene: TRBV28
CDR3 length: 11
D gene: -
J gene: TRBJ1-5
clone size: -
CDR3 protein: CASSLRQPQHF
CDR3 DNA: TGTGCCAGCAGTTTGCGTCAGCCCCAGCATTTT

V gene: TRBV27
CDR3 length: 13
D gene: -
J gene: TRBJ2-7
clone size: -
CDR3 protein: CASSLNRVSEQYF
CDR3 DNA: TGTGCCAGCAGTTTGAACAGGGTCAGCGAGCAGTACTTC

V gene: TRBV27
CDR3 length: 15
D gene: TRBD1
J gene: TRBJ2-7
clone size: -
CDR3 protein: CASSRRTGGNYEQYF
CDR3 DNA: TGTGCCAGCAGCCGTCGGACAGGGGGAAACTACGAGCAGTACTTC

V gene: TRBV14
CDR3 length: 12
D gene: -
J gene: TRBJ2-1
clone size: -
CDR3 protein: CASSRIGNEQFF
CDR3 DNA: TGTGCCAGCAGCAGAATCGGCAATGAGCAGTTCTTC

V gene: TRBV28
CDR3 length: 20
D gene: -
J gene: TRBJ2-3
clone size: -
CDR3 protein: CASRPGFLAGDLDVGDTQYF
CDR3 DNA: TGTGCCAGCAGACCAGGATTCCTTGCCGGGGATCTAGATGTAGGAGATACGCAGTATTTT

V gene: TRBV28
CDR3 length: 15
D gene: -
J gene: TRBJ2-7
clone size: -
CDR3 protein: CASTYSVLGAYEQYF
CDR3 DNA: TGTGCCAGCACCTACAGCGTCCTAGGGGCTTACGAGCAGTACTTC

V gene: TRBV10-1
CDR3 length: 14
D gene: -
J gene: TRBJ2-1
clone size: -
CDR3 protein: CASSESYLIDEQFF
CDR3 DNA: TGCGCCAGCAGTGAGTCCTACCTGATAGATGAGCAGTTCTTC

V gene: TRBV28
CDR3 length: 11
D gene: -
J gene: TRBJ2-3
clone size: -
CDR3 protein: CASSLGDTQYF
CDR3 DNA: TGTGCCAGCAGTTTGGGGGATACGCAGTATTTT

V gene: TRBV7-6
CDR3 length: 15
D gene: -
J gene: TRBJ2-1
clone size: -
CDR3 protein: CASSLGSAVYNEQFF
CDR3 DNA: TGTGCCAGCAGCTTAGGGTCAGCGGTCTACAATGAGCAGTTCTTC

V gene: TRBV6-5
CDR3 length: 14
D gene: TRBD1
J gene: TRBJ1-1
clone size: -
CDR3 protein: CASSYRGPNTEAFF
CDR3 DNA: TGTGCCAGCAGTTACAGGGGGCCGAACACTGAAGCTTTCTTT

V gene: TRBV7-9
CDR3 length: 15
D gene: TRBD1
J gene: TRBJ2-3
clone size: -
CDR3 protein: CASSLGPGGADTQYF
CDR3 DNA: TGTGCCAGCAGCTTGGGGCCAGGGGGCGCAGATACGCAGTATTTT

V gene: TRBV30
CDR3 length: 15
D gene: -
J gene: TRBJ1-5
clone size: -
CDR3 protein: CAWSWMGRINQPQHF
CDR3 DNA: TGTGCCTGGAGTTGGATGGGACGGATCAATCAGCCCCAGCATTTT

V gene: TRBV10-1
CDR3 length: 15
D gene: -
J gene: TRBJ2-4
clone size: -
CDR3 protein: CASSDGTIAKNIQYF
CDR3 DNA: TGCGCCAGCAGTGACGGAACAATAGCCAAAAACATTCAGTACTTC

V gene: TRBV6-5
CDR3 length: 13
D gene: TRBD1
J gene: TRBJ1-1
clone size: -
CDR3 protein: CASSYRGLTAAFF
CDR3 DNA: TGTGCCAGCAGTTACAGGGGGCTTACCGCGGCTTTCTTT

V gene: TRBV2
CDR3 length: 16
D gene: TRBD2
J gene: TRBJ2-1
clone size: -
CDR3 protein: CASSEGLFFSYNEQFF
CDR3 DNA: TGTGCCAGCAGTGAGGGACTATTCTTCTCCTACAATGAGCAGTTCTTC

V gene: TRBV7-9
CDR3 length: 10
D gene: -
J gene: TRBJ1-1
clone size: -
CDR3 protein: CASSYLGAFF
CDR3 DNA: TGTGCCAGCAGCTACCTTGGGGCTTTCTTT

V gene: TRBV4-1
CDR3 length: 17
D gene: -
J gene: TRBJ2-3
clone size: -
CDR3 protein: CASSQGRLGVGTDTQYF
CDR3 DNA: TGCGCCAGCAGCCAAGGCCGACTAGGGGTAGGCACAGATACGCAGTATTTT

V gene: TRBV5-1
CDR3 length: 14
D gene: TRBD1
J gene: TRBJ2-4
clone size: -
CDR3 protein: CASSLGDRGNIQYF
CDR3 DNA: TGCGCCAGCAGCTTAGGGGACAGGGGCAACATTCAGTACTTC

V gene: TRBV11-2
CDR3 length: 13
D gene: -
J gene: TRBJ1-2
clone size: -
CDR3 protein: CASSLGSFYGYTF
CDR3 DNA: TGTGCCAGCAGCTTAGGCAGTTTCTATGGCTACACCTTC

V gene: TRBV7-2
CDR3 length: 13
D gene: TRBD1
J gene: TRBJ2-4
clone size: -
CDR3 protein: CASSPGQGNIQYF
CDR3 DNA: TGTGCCAGCAGCCCGGGACAGGGAAACATTCAGTACTTC

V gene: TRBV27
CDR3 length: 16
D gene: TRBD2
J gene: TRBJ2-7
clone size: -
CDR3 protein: CASSLSISAGGWEQYF
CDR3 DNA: TGTGCCAGCAGTTTATCGATTTCAGCGGGAGGTTGGGAGCAGTACTTC

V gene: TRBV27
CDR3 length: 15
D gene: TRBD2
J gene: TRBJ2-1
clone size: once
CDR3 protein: CASRLAERSYNEQFF
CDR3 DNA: TGTGCCAGCAGGCTAGCGGAGCGTTCCTACAATGAGCAGTTCTTC

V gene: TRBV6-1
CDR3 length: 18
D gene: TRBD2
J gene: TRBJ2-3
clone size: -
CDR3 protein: CASSESWGLAGVTDTQYF
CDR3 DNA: TGTGCCAGCAGTGAAAGTTGGGGACTAGCGGGAGTCACAGATACGCAGTATTTT

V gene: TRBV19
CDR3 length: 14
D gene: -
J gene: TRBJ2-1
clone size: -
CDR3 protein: CASSTTSSYNEQFF
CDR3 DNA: TGTGCCAGTAGTACCACGAGCTCCTACAATGAGCAGTTCTTC